This T cell receptor beta chain was recorded in a study of shared clonotypes between healthy human individuals. Comment on this clone: The antigen remains unidentified.

The CDR3 is made up of 15 amino acids. Losses at the gene ends were 4 bases for V and 10 bases for J; bases not matched to a gene: 14. Germline CDR1 SGHRS, CDR2 YFSETQ. In replicate PCRs of sorted subsets, roughly 200 ng DNA, some 28,000 T cell genomes, was used. Sequencing used immunoSEQ multiplex PCR; TCRdb keeps in-frame clones, though not all of them. The top ten clones hold roughly 1% of a sample with millions of clones, approximately 94% of them seen once. The study's findings and limits: The study drew on few donors, limiting represented genetic and exposure-history diversity. Clonotype sharing among donors, it was expected, would be affected by sequencing depth.

Naive CD8 populations comprised CD45RO-negative cells positively selected for CCR7, excluding terminally differentiated effector memory CD45RA+ cells. All donors were Caucasian adults living in Nashville, Tennessee. The material sequenced was naive CD8+ T cells sorted from blood. V usage is TRBV5-1 and J usage is TRBJ2-3; 8 positions agree with TRBD1. The sequence derives from a man aged 18 to 35 in good health. The CDR3 DNA reads as TGCGCCAGCAGCGTGGACAGGGTCGGGGAAATGTCGCAGTATTTT. Translation: CASSVDRVGEMSQYF.